One sample yielded the 27 T cell receptor beta chains listed below, sequenced in a study of blood T cells in healthy people across ages. It was with a sample-barcoded 5' primer and a J-beta primer mix that a second PCR of roughly 6 to 12 cycles was run. TCRdb re-derived calls from the 5' RACE reads in MiXCR, one entry per CDR3 protein. The data contain 800,000 to 950,000 distinct CDR3 sequences, about 28% of them seen just once; the ten biggest clones take up 10%. These same records also appear under a second study, on T cells of mothers and their children.

Specimen: blood. These receptors all stem from a woman aged 40 to 55 in good health.

The rearrangement joins TRBV9 to TRBJ1-2; D gene ambiguous. Trimming took 6 bases from V and 5 from J, leaving 17 bases between them. CDR3 length equals 14 residues. Germline assignment: CDR1 SGDLS and CDR2 YYNGEE. The chain's CDR3 is CASTQRGGWYGYTF. CDR3 coding DNA: TGTGCCAGCACCCAACGGGGAGGCTGGTATGGCTACACCTTC. Filled out from reference TRBV9 and TRBJ1-2, the complete variable domain reads DSGVTQTPKHLITATGQRVTLRCSPRSGDLSVYWYQQSLDQGLQFLIQYYNGEERAKGNILERFSAQQFPDLHSELNLSSLELGDSALYFCASTQRGGWYGYTFGSGTRLTVV.

The CDR3 DNA sequence: TGCGCCAGCAGCTCCGTATCTCCGGGGAGCACAGATACGCAGTATTTT. This sequence encodes CASSSVSPGSTDTQYF. The V and J genes are TRBV5-1 and TRBJ2-3; TRBD2 is a possible D gene (5 bases). The CDR3 covers 16 residues. From germline, CDR1 is SGHRS and CDR2 YFSETQ. The V end was cut by 3 bases, the J end by 0 bases, with 14 bases between.

This clonotype was picked up a small number of times. The chain combines TRBV7-2 with TRBJ2-2; either TRBD1 or TRBD2 may supply D (6 bases each). CDR3 size: 14 residues. Germline values: CDR1 SGHTA, CDR2 FQGNSA. V was clipped by 2 bases and J by 6 bases, with 10 bases between them. The CDR3 protein is CASSLRGRSGELFF. The CDR3, as DNA: TGTGCCAGCAGCTTACGGGGGCGGTCCGGGGAGCTGTTTTTT.

The chain links TRBV7-3 to TRBJ2-7, with 7 bases lining up with TRBD2. Per the germline V gene, CDR1 is SGHTA and CDR2 is FQGTGA. The ends lost 5 bases at V and 3 bases at J; junction bases unmatched: 10. This CDR3 region has 15 residues. The CDR3 sequence: CASSLNPTGGYEQYF. In nucleotides, the CDR3 is TGTGCCAGCAGCCTGAACCCAACGGGGGGCTACGAGCAGTACTTC.

Regarding this clonotype: Lacking the conserved final phenylalanine or tryptophan, this CDR3 likely reflects a read error. No DNA is shown, since the ends of the CDR3 on it are uncertain; the CDR3 is the one TCRdb lists. V gene TRBV14 combines with J gene TRBJ1-2; the table's D call TRBD1 went unverified against the DNA. Looked up from germline, CDR1 is SGHDN and CDR2 is FVKESK. A total of 12 residues make up the CDR3, ends included. This CDR3 is CTSRVTGYGYTC.

This clonotype was detected a few times. V usage is TRBV28 and J usage is TRBJ1-2, with 7 positions matching TRBD1. From germline, CDR1 is MDHEN and CDR2 SYDVKM. The CDR3 extends over 15 amino acids. The ends lost 1 base at V and 2 bases at J; junction bases unmatched: 4. The CDR3: CASSLLGTENYGYTF. CDR3 coding DNA: TGTGCCAGCAGTTTATTAGGGACAGAGAACTATGGCTACACCTTC.

In this sample, this clonotype turned up a few times. The rearrangement links TRBV4-3 to TRBJ1-2; maybe TRBD1 (6 bases). Per the germline V gene, CDR1 is LGHNA and CDR2 is YSLEER. V was clipped by 1 base and J by 5 bases, with 14 bases between them. CDR3 size: 15 residues. The CDR3 sequence is CASSQVVGQGYGYTF. In DNA form, the CDR3 reads TGCGCCAGCAGCCAAGTGGTGGGGCAGGGGTATGGCTACACCTTC.

CDR3 in DNA: TGTGCCAGCAGTGACTGGGGGCTAGGATACAATGAGCAGTTCTTC. Translation gives CASSDWGLGYNEQFF. The rearrangement links TRBV2 to TRBJ2-1; the D gene is possibly TRBD1 (6 bases). Germline CDR1 reads SNHLY; CDR2 reads FYNNEI. This CDR3 spans 15 amino acids. Trimming shortened V by 3 bases and J by 4 bases, and 13 bases separated the two germline ends.

This clonotype was recorded many times. The chain employs TRBV15 and TRBJ2-5; 7 bases are a match to TRBD2. Germline CDR1 and CDR2: LNHNV and YYDKDF (reference sequence). The CDR3 sequence is 16 residues long. V was clipped by 0 bases and J by 5 bases; unmatched bases: 9. The CDR3 DNA is TGTGCCACCAGCAGAGATGGAGCGGGGTTGTTGGAGACCCAGTACTTC. It encodes CATSRDGAGLLETQYF.

This clonotype was seen a single time. A much larger clone is a single base away; this may be a read error. The chain couples TRBV12-3 or TRBV12-4 to TRBJ1-2; unclear D gene. The CDR3 totals 15 residues. This CDR3 reads CASSPQLRVTYDYTF. The CDR3 DNA reads TGTGCCAGCAGCCCACAGTTGCGGGTGACGTATGACTACACCTTC.

This clonotype occurred a few times. The V gene is TRBV7-9, the J gene TRBJ1-2, with 7 nucleotides matching TRBD1. V shed 4 bases and J 4 bases; nucleotides not matched to a gene: 6. This CDR3 has 14 amino acids. The germline CDR1 and CDR2 sequences are SEHNR and FQNEAQ (reference sequence). The CDR3 sequence is CASSSDRPPYGYTF. The CDR3, as DNA: TGTGCCAGCAGCTCGGACAGGCCTCCCTATGGCTACACCTTC.

This chain connects TRBV2 to TRBJ2-7; D may be TRBD1 or TRBD2 (5 bases each). The CDR3 runs to 15 residues. Germline V gives CDR1 SNHLY, CDR2 FYNNEI. The V gene lost 4 bases and the J gene lost 4 bases, with 17 bases spanning the gap. Here the CDR3 reads CASSAGTRSRYEQYF. The CDR3 DNA reads as TGTGCCAGCAGTGCCGGGACCCGATCGAGGTACGAGCAGTACTTC.

This chain joins TRBV12-3 or TRBV12-4 and TRBJ1-2; D might be TRBD1 (6 bases). The CDR3 consists of 13 residues. V was shortened by 3 bases and J by 10 bases, with 15 bases between the two germline ends. As DNA, the CDR3 is TGTGCCAGCAGTTTGATCGGGGGCGATGACTACACCTTC. It yields the protein CASSLIGGDDYTF.

Concerning this clonotype itself: A much larger clone lies one base from this, so it may be a read error. This chain links TRBV10-3 with TRBJ2-7; perhaps D is TRBD1 or TRBD2 (6 bases each). Trimming left V 2 bases short and J 1 base short, with 15 bases between. Germline values: CDR1 ENHRY, CDR2 SYGVKD. This CDR3 is 16 amino acids long. The CDR3 nucleotides read TGTGCCATCAGTGAGCCGGGACGGGGGCGATCCTACGAGCAGTACTTC. Its translation is CAISEPGRGRSYEQYF.

This clonotype has ten or more counts. V and J are TRBV9 and TRBJ2-7; TRBD2 might be the D (5 bases). Germline CDR1 SGDLS, CDR2 YYNGEE. Trimming left V 0 bases short and J 2 bases short, with 12 bases between. This CDR3 region has 15 residues. CDR3: CASSVEGGGAYEQYF. DNA of the CDR3: TGTGCCAGCAGCGTAGAAGGAGGCGGTGCCTACGAGCAGTACTTC.

The sample holds many counts of this clonotype. The chain joins TRBV4-1 to TRBJ2-7; a weak D match, TRBD1 (5 bases). Trimming removed 4 bases at V and 3 bases at J, with 10 bases between. CDR1 MGHRA and CDR2 YSYEKL come from the germline V gene. CDR3 size: 13 residues. This CDR3 is CASSLGQHYEQYF. The CDR3 nucleotides read TGCGCCAGCAGCCTAGGACAACACTACGAGCAGTACTTC.

This clonotype has a handful of counts. This could be a read error, since a much larger clone is one nucleotide away. This rearrangement joins TRBV20-1 to TRBJ2-1, with 11 positions matching TRBD2. This CDR3 is built from 15 residues. From germline, CDR1 is DFQATT and CDR2 SNEGSKA (reference sequence). The V gene end was trimmed by 5 bases and the J gene end by 13 bases; junction bases not matched to a gene: 16. CDR3 sequence: CSAPRGSGGAETQFF. In nucleotides, the CDR3 is TGCAGTGCTCCCCGTGGTAGCGGGGGGGCTGAGACCCAGTTCTTC.

This clonotype was picked up many times. The chain combines TRBV12-3 or TRBV12-4 with TRBJ1-5; D not certain. V was cut by 6 bases and J by 4 bases, with 7 bases left in between. There are 12 residues in the CDR3. The CDR3 protein is CASSRHNQPQHF. CDR3 DNA: TGTGCCAGCAGCCGTCATAATCAGCCCCAGCATTTT.

This clonotype has just a few counts. This chain joins TRBV27 and TRBJ2-1; D unresolved. This CDR3 contains 11 residues. Trimming left V 7 bases short and J 7 bases short, with 8 bases between. Germline V CDR1 and CDR2: MNHEY, SMNVEV (reference sequence). The CDR3 loop is CASTSVNEQFF. The CDR3 DNA sequence: TGTGCCAGCACCTCGGTAAATGAGCAGTTCTTC.

This chain connects TRBV29-1 to TRBJ1-2, with 8 bases identical to TRBD1. Per germline, CDR1 SQVTM and CDR2 ANQGSEA. The CDR3 is 13 residues long. V lost 7 bases to trimming and J lost 8 bases; unmatched junction nucleotides: 12. The CDR3 region is CSAMTGDILGYTF. The CDR3 DNA reads as TGCAGCGCAATGACAGGGGATATATTAGGCTACACCTTC.

This clonotype was detected only a few times. The chain carries TRBV5-1 and TRBJ2-1; the match to TRBD2 covers 10 bases. Germline CDR1 is SGHRS and CDR2 is YFSETQ. V lost 2 bases and J lost 0; bases outside the gene matches: 14. This CDR3 is built from 20 residues. CDR3 nucleotides: TGCGCCAGCAGCTTTGGGGGCCTGGCTAGCGGGGGTTACTCCTACAATGAGCAGTTCTTC. It yields the protein CASSFGGLASGGYSYNEQFF. Full variable domain (rest looked up from reference TRBV5-1 and TRBJ2-1): KAGVTQTPRYLIKTRGQQVTLSCSPISGHRSVSWYQQTPGQGLQFLFEYFSETQRNKGNFPGRFSGRQFSNSRSEMNVSTLELGDSALYLCASSFGGLASGGYSYNEQFFGPGTRLTVL.

This clonotype was observed a handful of times. One junction end does not reproduce the germline sequence, and a read error may be involved. J is TRBJ2-5 and V is TRBV25-1, with 9 bases lining up with TRBD1. Looked up from germline, CDR1 is MGHDK and CDR2 is SYGVNS. The CDR3 runs to 15 residues. The CDR3, as DNA: TGTGCCAGCAGTGCCCCCAGACAGGGGGTAGAGGCCCAGTACTTC. Its translation is CASSAPRQGVEAQYF.

On this clonotype: Being one base from a much bigger clone, this may be a read error. This sequence joins TRBV4-1 and TRBJ2-3; D unresolved. The V gene's germline CDR1 is MGHRA and CDR2 YSYEKL. The CDR3 covers 17 residues. Trimming took 0 bases from V and 2 from J, leaving 15 bases between them. The DNA for the CDR3 is TGCGCCAGCAGCCAAGACTTAAGTCTCCCCTACACAGATACGCAGTATTTT. This sequence encodes CASSQDLSLPYTDTQYF.

A few counts support this clonotype. This chain joins TRBV29-1 and TRBJ1-2, with 10 bases that match TRBD1. Looked up from germline, CDR1 is SQVTM and CDR2 is ANQGSEA. V lost 0 bases to trimming and J lost 2 bases; unmatched junction nucleotides: 12. There are 18 residues in the CDR3. The DNA of the CDR3 is TGCAGCGTTGAAGATACACCCGCTGGACAGGGGGTCAACTATGGCTACACCTTC. It specifies CSVEDTPAGQGVNYGYTF.

In its sample, this clonotype was seen a few times. CDR3 loop: CASSVSGTDTQYF. In DNA form, the CDR3 reads TGCGCCAGCAGCGTTAGCGGCACAGATACGCAGTATTTT. The V call is TRBV4-3, the J call TRBJ2-3, with a tentative D call TRBD2 (5 bases). The ends were cut back, 5 bases at V and 1 base at J, with 7 bases in the middle. The CDR3 extends over 13 amino acids. Germline-derived CDR1 and CDR2 are LGHNA and YSLEER.

This clonotype was seen a few times. The chain joins TRBV18 to TRBJ1-2, with D possibly being TRBD1 (5 bases). V shed 0 bases and J shed 5 bases, with 10 bases lying between them. The CDR3 extends over 14 amino acids. Per germline, CDR1 KGHSH and CDR2 LQKENI. This CDR3 reads CASSPPDKAYGYTF. CDR3 sequence (DNA): TGTGCCAGCTCACCACCGGACAAGGCATATGGCTACACCTTC.

This clonotype was observed a handful of times. V and J are TRBV20-1 and TRBJ2-3; 12 nucleotides match TRBD2. Germline CDR1 DFQATT, CDR2 SNEGSKA (reference sequence). CDR3 size: 20 residues. Germline trimming cut 0 bases from V and 4 bases from J; bases unmatched to any gene: 17. The CDR3 DNA reads as TGCAGTGCTAGAGATCGTGACTGGGGGATGACTAGCGGGGGTCCAGATACGCAGTATTTT. Translation gives CSARDRDWGMTSGGPDTQYF.